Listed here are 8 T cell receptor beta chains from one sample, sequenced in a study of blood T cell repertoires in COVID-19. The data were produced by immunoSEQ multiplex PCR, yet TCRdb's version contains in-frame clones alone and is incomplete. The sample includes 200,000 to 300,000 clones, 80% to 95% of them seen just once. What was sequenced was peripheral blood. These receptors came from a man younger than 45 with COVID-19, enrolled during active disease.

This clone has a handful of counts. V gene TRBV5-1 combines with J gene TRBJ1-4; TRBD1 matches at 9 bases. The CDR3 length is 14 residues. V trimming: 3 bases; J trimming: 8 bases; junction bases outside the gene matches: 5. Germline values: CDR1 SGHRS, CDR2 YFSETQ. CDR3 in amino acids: CASSWGQGGEKLFF. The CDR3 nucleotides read TGCGCCAGCAGCTGGGGACAGGGAGGAGAAAAACTGTTTTTT.

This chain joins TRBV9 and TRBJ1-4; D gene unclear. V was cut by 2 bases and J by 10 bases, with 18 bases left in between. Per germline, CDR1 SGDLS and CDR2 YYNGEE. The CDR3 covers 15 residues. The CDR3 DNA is TGTGCCAGCAGCGTCCTCGACACGGAGGAGGGAAAACTGTTTTTT. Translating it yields CASSVLDTEEGKLFF.

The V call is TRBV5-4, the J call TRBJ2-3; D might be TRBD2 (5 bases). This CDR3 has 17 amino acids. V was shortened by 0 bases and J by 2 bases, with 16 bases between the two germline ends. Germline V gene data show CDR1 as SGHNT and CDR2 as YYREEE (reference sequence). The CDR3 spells CASSLVIASRNTDTQYF. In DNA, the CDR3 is TGTGCCAGCAGCTTGGTTATAGCGTCTCGGAACACAGATACGCAGTATTTT. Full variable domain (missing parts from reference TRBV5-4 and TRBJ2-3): ETGVTQSPTHLIKTRGQQVTLRCSSQSGHNTVSWYQQALGQGPQFIFQYYREEENGRGNFPPRFSGLQFPNYSSELNVNALELDDSALYLCASSLVIASRNTDTQYFGPGTRLTVL.

The chain's CDR3 is CAWSEFRRLANYGYTF. Written as DNA, the CDR3 is TGTGCCTGGAGTGAGTTCCGCAGGTTAGCTAACTATGGCTACACCTTC. The chain uses TRBV30 and TRBJ1-2; D is uncertain. Germline assignment: CDR1 GTSNPN and CDR2 SVGIG (reference sequence). Trimming pared 1 base from V and 0 bases from J, leaving 15 bases between. The CDR3 length is 16 residues.

The CDR3 here is CASSLDRGNYNSPLHF. The CDR3 nucleotides are TGCGCCAGCAGCTTGGATCGGGGAAACTATAATTCACCCCTCCACTTT. V is TRBV5-1 and J is TRBJ1-6, with D unclear. Trimming removed 0 bases at V and 3 bases at J, with 10 bases between. Per germline, CDR1 SGHRS and CDR2 YFSETQ. This CDR3 spans 16 amino acids.

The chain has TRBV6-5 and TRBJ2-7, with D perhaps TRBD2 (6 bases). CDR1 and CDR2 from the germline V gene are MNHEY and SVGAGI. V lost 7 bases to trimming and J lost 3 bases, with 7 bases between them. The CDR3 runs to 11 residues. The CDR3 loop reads CASTGVYEQYF. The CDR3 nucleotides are TGTGCCAGCACGGGGGTCTACGAGCAGTACTTC.

The CDR3 DNA reads TGTGCCATCAAAGGACAGGGGGACACGAACACTGAAGCTTTCTTT. It translates to CAIKGQGDTNTEAFF. The chain couples TRBV10-3 to TRBJ1-1; 10 bases are a match to TRBD1. The trim removed 7 bases at V and 1 base at J, leaving 6 bases unmatched. Germline CDR1 reads ENHRY; CDR2 reads SYGVKD. This CDR3 is built from 15 residues.

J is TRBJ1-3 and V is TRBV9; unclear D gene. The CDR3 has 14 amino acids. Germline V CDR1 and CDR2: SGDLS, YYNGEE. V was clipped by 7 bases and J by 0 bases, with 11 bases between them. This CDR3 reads CASDRGRSGNTIYF. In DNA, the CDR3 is TGTGCCAGCGATCGAGGCCGCTCTGGAAACACCATATATTTT.